This T cell receptor beta chain was found in a study of blood T cell repertoires in COVID-19. CDR1 and CDR2 (germline): MNHEY, SVGAGI. V dropped 7 bases and J dropped 2; count of bases not matched to a gene: 4. CDR3 length equals 14 residues. Some clones are missing from TCRdb's copy, which holds only in-frame ones; the method was immunoSEQ multiplex PCR. The sample records approximately 130,000 clones, less than 90% being singletons. The sequenced sample was PBMCs or T cells enriched from blood (not recorded which). This rearrangement joins TRBV6-5 to TRBJ1-2, with 10 bases lining up with TRBD1. This receptor was obtained from a man between 25 and 39 years old who had recovered from COVID-19. The CDR3 here is CASTRGQGNYGYTF. The CDR3 DNA is TGTGCCAGCACTAGGGGACAGGGGAACTATGGCTACACCTTC.